A selection of T cell receptor beta chains follows, all from one sample in a study of beta chain features in type 1 diabetes. Generated by immunoSEQ multiplex PCR, the TCRdb table keeps only in-frame clones and is missing some. The sample lists 250,000 to 300,000 clones, 24% occurring once. The sequenced sample was naive CD4+ T cells from blood. The source of these receptors is a woman under 40 with type 1 diabetes. CDR3s include the opening cysteine and the closing phenylalanine or tryptophan. The order of the fields is clone size, V gene, D gene, J gene, CDR3 DNA, CDR3 protein. D genes are given only for firm matches. Size is stated for part of the rows, as once, few or many counts, or as a class when the clone is expanded.

>few|TRBV29-1|.|TRBJ1-5
TGCAGCGTAGCAACAGAAATCAATCAGCCCCAGCATTTT
CSVATEINQPQHF
>.|TRBV4-1|TRBD1|TRBJ2-1
TGCGCCAGCAGCCAAGTGGGGCTACAGGGGAATGAGCAGTTCTTC
CASSQVGLQGNEQFF
>few|TRBV5-4|TRBD2|TRBJ2-7
TGTGCCAGCAGCTTGGCTAGCGGGACCTCTAGTGCCTACGAGCAGTACTTC
CASSLASGTSSAYEQYF
>few|TRBV5-1|.|TRBJ2-1
TGCGCCAGCAGCCTGGGGGGACTTCAGTCCTACAATGAGCAGTTCTTC
CASSLGGLQSYNEQFF
>.|TRBV28|TRBD2|TRBJ2-5
TGTGCCAGCAGTCCAGCGGGAGGGGGGGAGACCCAGTACTTC
CASSPAGGGETQYF
>few|TRBV5-1|.|TRBJ2-1
TGCGCCAGCAGCTTGGCCGGGTCGGGTGGGGCCAATGAGCAGTTCTTC
CASSLAGSGGANEQFF
>.|TRBV4-1|TRBD1|TRBJ1-5
TGCGCCAGCAGCCCCACCCGGGACAGGGGTCAGCCCCAGCATTTT
CASSPTRDRGQPQHF
>few|TRBV19|TRBD1|TRBJ1-1
TGTGCCAGTAGTGCAGGACAGGGATCGTTTGTGGTCACTGAAGCTTTCTTT
CASSAGQGSFVVTEAFF
>.|TRBV11-2|.|TRBJ2-1
TGTGCCAGCAGCTTAGCGGGCTCCTACAATGAGCAGTTCTTC
CASSLAGSYNEQFF
>few|TRBV29-1|.|TRBJ1-1
TGCAGCGTTGGTGTAGCAGGGATCGCTGAAGCTTTCTTT
CSVGVAGIAEAFF
>few|TRBV30|.|TRBJ1-5
TGTGCCTGGAGTGTACGGCAGCGAAATCAGCCCCAGCATTTT
CAWSVRQRNQPQHF
>few|TRBV14|.|TRBJ1-2
TGTGCCAGCAGCCAAGTGTACAGGGATACCTATGGCTACACCTTC
CASSQVYRDTYGYTF
>few|TRBV7-9|.|TRBJ1-1
TGTGCCAGCAGCTTGCCCGGGACAAATGAAGCTTTCTTT
CASSLPGTNEAFF
>.|TRBV5-1|.|TRBJ2-1
TGCGCCAGCAGCTTCCTTAACAATGAGCAGTTCTTC
CASSFLNNEQFF
>.|TRBV7-9|TRBD2|TRBJ2-1
TGTGCCAGCAGCCGACTAGCGGGAGGGAAGTACAATGAGCAGTTCTTC
CASSRLAGGKYNEQFF
>.|TRBV9|TRBD2|TRBJ2-2
TGTGCCAGCAGCGCGGATAGCGGGACGAACACCGGGGAGCTGTTTTTT
CASSADSGTNTGELFF
>few|TRBV7-2|.|TRBJ1-5
TGTGCCAGCAGCTTTAGTGTCCAGCCCCAGCATTTT
CASSFSVQPQHF
>.|TRBV5-4|.|TRBJ2-2
TGTGCCAGCAGCGGGGGGACGGGCTCTCTTAGCACCGGGGAGCTGTTTTTT
CASSGGTGSLSTGELFF
>.|TRBV19|.|TRBJ1-2
TGTGCCAGTAGTACAGGGGATTATGGCTACACCTTC
CASSTGDYGYTF
>.|TRBV4-1|TRBD1|TRBJ2-1
TGCGCCAGCAGCCAAGGTGACAGGGATACCCATGAGCAGTTCTTC
CASSQGDRDTHEQFF
>few|TRBV19|.|TRBJ2-7
TGTGCCAGTAGGCCAGGGGCCCACTACGAGCAGTACTTC
CASRPGAHYEQYF
>.|TRBV6-4|.|TRBJ1-1
TGTGCCAGCAGTACAGCCTCGAACACTGAAGCTTTCTTT
CASSTASNTEAFF
>few|TRBV18|.|TRBJ2-7
TGTGCCAGCTCACCAGGCGCGGGCCCCTACGAGCAGTACTTC
CASSPGAGPYEQYF
>.|TRBV5-1|TRBD2|TRBJ2-1
TGCGCCAGCAGCTCACTAGCGGGGTCCTACAATGAGCAGTTCTTC
CASSSLAGSYNEQFF
>few|TRBV28|.|TRBJ1-1
TGTGCCAGCAGTTTACAACAGCTCGACACTGAAGCTTTCTTT
CASSLQQLDTEAFF
>.|TRBV25-1|.|TRBJ2-1
TGTGCCAGCAGTGAATATTCCCCAACGGATGAGCAGTTCTTC
CASSEYSPTDEQFF
>.|TRBV4-1|TRBD2|TRBJ2-1
TGCGCCAGCAGCCCTCGGGACTACCGGGAGAGGTTCTTC
CASSPRDYRERFF
>.|TRBV30|.|TRBJ1-1
TGTGCCTGGAACGGCGGGGGAGGGACTGAAGCTTTCTTT
CAWNGGGGTEAFF
>few|TRBV6-5|TRBD1|TRBJ2-6
TGTGCCAGCAGAGGACAGGGGTATGGGGCCAACGTCCTGACTTTC
CASRGQGYGANVLTF
>few|TRBV25-1|.|TRBJ2-3
TGTGCCAGCAGTGGATTAGCGGAAACCAAGTATTTT
CASSGLAETKYF
>few|TRBV29-1|TRBD1|TRBJ1-4
TGCAGCGTTGCAGGGGGCACTTATGAAAAACTGTTTTTT
CSVAGGTYEKLFF
>few|TRBV29-1|.|TRBJ2-1
TGCAGCGTTGCCGAGGGCTACAATGAGCAGTTCTTC
CSVAEGYNEQFF